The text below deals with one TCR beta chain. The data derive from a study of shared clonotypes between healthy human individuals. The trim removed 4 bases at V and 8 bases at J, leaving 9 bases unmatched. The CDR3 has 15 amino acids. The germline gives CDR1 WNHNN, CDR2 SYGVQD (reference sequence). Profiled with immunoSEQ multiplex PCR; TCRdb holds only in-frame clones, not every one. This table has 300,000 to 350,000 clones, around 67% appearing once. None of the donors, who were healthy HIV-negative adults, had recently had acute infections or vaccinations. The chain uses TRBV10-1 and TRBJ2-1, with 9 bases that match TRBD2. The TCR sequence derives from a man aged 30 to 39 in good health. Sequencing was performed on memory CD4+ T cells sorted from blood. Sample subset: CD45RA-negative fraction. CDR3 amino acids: CASSGWREGVHEQFF. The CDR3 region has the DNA TGCGCCAGCAGTGGTTGGCGGGAGGGTGTCCATGAGCAGTTCTTC.